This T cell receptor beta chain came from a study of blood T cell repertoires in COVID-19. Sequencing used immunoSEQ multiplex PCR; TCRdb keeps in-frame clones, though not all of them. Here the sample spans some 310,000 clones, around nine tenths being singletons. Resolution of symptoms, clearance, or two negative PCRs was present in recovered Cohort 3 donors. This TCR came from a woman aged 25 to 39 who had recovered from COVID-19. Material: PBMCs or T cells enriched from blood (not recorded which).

CDR3 amino acids: CASSLGAGGATEKLFF. Here the CDR3 DNA reads TGTGCCAGTAGCCTCGGGGCGGGGGGCGCGACTGAAAAACTGTTTTTT. The V gene is TRBV19, the J gene TRBJ1-4; a possible D gene is TRBD1 (6 bases). The CDR3 covers 16 residues. V was shortened by 6 bases and J by 7 bases, with 21 bases between the two germline ends. Germline V gene lookup returns CDR1 LNHDA and CDR2 SQIVND (reference sequence).